This T cell receptor (beta chain) was observed in a study of cytomegalovirus exposure and HLA in healthy donors. Findings and limits, study-wide: One later analysis reportedly identified an Asian-associated ancestry cluster that showed fewer N-insertions than the approximately 710-donor mean. An analysis done earlier found most TCR beta V segments productive about 90% or about 30% of the time.

The study ran its PCR with 60 Vbeta and 13 Jbeta primers. Sequencing was performed with immunoSEQ multiplex PCR; in TCRdb, only in-frame clones are kept and a portion is missing. There are fewer than 55,000 clones in the sample; 70% to 85% occur only once, and roughly 22% lies in the top ten. As regards this clone: Its target is not known.

This CDR3 is 14 amino acids long. The J segment lost 7 bases and the V segment lost 7 bases, leaving 10 bases of the junction unmatched. In germline, CDR1 is MNHEY, CDR2 SMNVEV (reference sequence). The clonotype was recovered from a woman in her 50s in good health and CMV-seropositive. This chain uses TRBV27 with TRBJ1-5, with 7 bases identical to TRBD1. The sequencing sample was made of PBMCs. The CDR3 DNA reads as TGTGCCAGCACCGCGGACAGGTGGAGACAGCCCCAGCATTTT. It codes for CASTADRWRQPQHF.